This T cell receptor (beta chain) was recorded in a study of T-cell memory formation after mild COVID-19. The germline V gene encodes CDR1 SGHRS and CDR2 YFSETQ. Losses at the gene ends were 3 bases for V and 1 base for J; bases not matched to a gene: 4. The CDR3 runs 15 residues. From the 5' RACE reads, TCRdb called clonotypes with MiXCR, one entry per CDR3 protein. This table has more than 300,000 distinct CDR3 sequences, roughly 13% appearing once. This chain links TRBV5-1 with TRBJ2-3, with 8 bases identical to TRBD2. The source material was PBMCs or a T cell subset sorted from them (not recorded which). This receptor was identified in a man between 18 and 29 years old who had mild COVID-19 (a few samples of this study predate the infection). Cell type and time point are not known. CDR3 region: CASSSSGWGTDTQYF. For the CDR3, the DNA is TGCGCCAGCAGCTCTAGCGGGTGGGGCACAGATACGCAGTATTTT.